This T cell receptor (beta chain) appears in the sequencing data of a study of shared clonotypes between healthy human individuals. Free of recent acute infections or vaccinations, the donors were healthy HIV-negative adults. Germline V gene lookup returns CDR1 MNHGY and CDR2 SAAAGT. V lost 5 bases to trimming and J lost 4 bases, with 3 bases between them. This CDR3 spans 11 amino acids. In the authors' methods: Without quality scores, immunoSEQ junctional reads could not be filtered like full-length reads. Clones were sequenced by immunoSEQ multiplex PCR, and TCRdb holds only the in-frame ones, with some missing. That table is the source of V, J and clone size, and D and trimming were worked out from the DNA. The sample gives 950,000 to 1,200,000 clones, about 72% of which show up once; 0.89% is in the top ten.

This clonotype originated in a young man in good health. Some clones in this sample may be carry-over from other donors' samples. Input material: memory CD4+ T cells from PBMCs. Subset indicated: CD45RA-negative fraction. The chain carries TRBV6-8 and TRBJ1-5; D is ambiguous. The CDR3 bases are TGTGCCAGCAGTATTAATCAGCCCCAGCATTTT. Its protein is CASSINQPQHF.